Here is one T cell receptor (beta chain) with its context. The antigen is unknown. The data were obtained in a study of shared clonotypes between healthy human individuals. Study in general: Used for every donor were three CD4 naive, three CD4 memory, two CD8 naive and one CD8 memory plate. Study-level findings and limits: Approximately 5% of naive CD4 clonotypes were shared across four donors.

Sequencing used immunoSEQ multiplex PCR; TCRdb keeps in-frame clones, though not all of them. The sample gives over a million clones, 96% of which show up once; approximately 1.1% is in the top ten. The V gene's germline CDR1 is WNHNN and CDR2 SYGVQD (reference sequence). The CDR3 length is 14 residues. V dropped 9 bases and J dropped 3 bases, with 18 bases sitting between them. The J gene is TRBJ2-7, the V gene TRBV10-1, with D unclear. The source of this sequence is a man aged 25 to 40 in good health. Material: naive CD4+ T cells sorted from blood. Subset given: CD45RA+ positively selected. The CDR3 loop reads CASRIQRPHYEQYF. CDR3 DNA sequence: TGCGCCAGTAGAATACAACGGCCCCACTACGAGCAGTACTTC.